One and the same sample provided the 23 T cell receptor beta chains below, sequenced in a study of HIV-infected patients and healthy controls. A single record per CDR3 protein comes from TCRdb applying MiXCR to the 5' RACE reads. This sample carries over 55,000 distinct CDR3 sequences, around 16% of them seen once, and the ten largest clones take about 6%. Source material: CD4+ T cells from blood. The receptors were sampled from a human donor in good health.

The J gene is TRBJ2-2, the V gene TRBV7-8, with TRBD2 matching 16 bases. CDR3 length equals 19 residues. Germline values: CDR1 SGHVS, CDR2 FQNEAQ. Trimming cost V 5 bases and J 2 bases; bases outside gene matches: 8. The CDR3: CASSTGLAGGLSNTGELFF. In nucleotides, the CDR3 is TGTGCCAGCAGCACGGGACTAGCGGGGGGGCTTTCAAACACCGGGGAGCTGTTTTTT.

This clonotype was detected ten times or more. V usage is TRBV18 and J usage is TRBJ2-7; D may be TRBD1 (5 bases). CDR1 is KGHSH, CDR2 LQKENI, per germline. V lost 2 bases and J 0 bases, leaving 17 bases between the germline ends. The CDR3 extends over 17 amino acids. The chain's CDR3 is CASSPILVGRDSYEQYF. CDR3 in DNA: TGTGCCAGCTCACCAATCCTAGTAGGCAGGGACTCCTACGAGCAGTACTTC.

The rearrangement joins TRBV3-1 to TRBJ1-6; possible D gene TRBD1, 5 bases. The CDR3 contains 16 residues. V was pared by 7 bases and J by 7 bases, with 20 bases between. In germline, CDR1 is LGHDT, CDR2 YNNKEL (reference sequence). The CDR3, as DNA: TGTGCCAGCATGGACCAGGGTTTACGGGGCAATTCACCCCTCCACTTT. Translated: CASMDQGLRGNSPLHF.

The V and J genes are TRBV18 and TRBJ1-4, with D maybe TRBD1 (6 bases). V lost 3 bases, J lost 2 bases, and 10 bases lay in between. CDR1 KGHSH and CDR2 LQKENI come from the germline V gene. The CDR3 totals 15 residues. CDR3 sequence reads: CASSPQGHTNEKLFF. The CDR3 bases are TGTGCCAGCTCACCCCAGGGGCACACTAATGAAAAACTGTTTTTT.

The V gene is TRBV6-5, the J gene TRBJ2-1, with a possible D match to TRBD1 (5 bases). The CDR3 runs 15 residues. Germline CDR1 and CDR2: MNHEY and SVGAGI. Trimming stripped 5 bases from V and 9 bases from J, with 20 bases between. The CDR3 spells CASSGSVKGRSEQFF. In DNA, the CDR3 is TGTGCCAGCAGTGGTTCGGTAAAGGGGCGGAGTGAGCAGTTCTTC.

V gene TRBV20-1 combines with J gene TRBJ2-7; D remains unclear. CDR1 is DFQATT and CDR2 is SNEGSKA in the germline V gene (reference sequence). This CDR3 has 13 residues. V was trimmed by 4 bases and J by 0 bases, leaving 10 bases between them. The chain's CDR3 is CSATRPNSYEQYF. In DNA, the CDR3 is TGCAGTGCTACGAGACCAAACTCCTACGAGCAGTACTTC.

The V gene is TRBV7-9, the J gene TRBJ2-7, with TRBD1 as a possible D gene (5 bases). The V gene's germline CDR1 is SEHNR and CDR2 FQNEAQ (reference sequence). V gave up 6 bases and J gave up 3 bases, with 6 bases separating them. The CDR3 runs 11 residues. The CDR3 DNA follows: TGTGCCAGCAGGGACAACTACGAGCAGTACTTC. It specifies CASRDNYEQYF. The whole variable domain, remainder taken from reference TRBV7-9 and TRBJ2-7, is DTGVSQNPRHKITKRGQNVTFRCDPISEHNRLYWYRQTLGQGPEFLTYFQNEAQLEKSRLLSDRFSAERPKGSFSTLEIQRTEQGDSAMYLCASRDNYEQYFGPGTRLTVT.

There are many counts of this clonotype. The rearrangement uses TRBV2 and TRBJ1-1; the D is unclear. V lost 7 bases, J lost 4 bases, and 13 bases lay in between. This CDR3 is 13 amino acids long. Germline loops: CDR1 SNHLY, CDR2 FYNNEI. The CDR3 DNA is TGTGCCAGCAATGCCAACGGGGTCACTGAAGCTTTCTTT. Translated: CASNANGVTEAFF.

This clonotype was picked up a small number of times. V is TRBV20-1 and J is TRBJ1-1, with a weak D call TRBD1 (5 bases). This CDR3 has 15 amino acids. The germline V and J ends were trimmed by 2 bases and 4 bases, with 17 bases remaining between them. Looked up from germline, CDR1 is DFQATT and CDR2 is SNEGSKA (reference sequence). CDR3: CSARPPAGGATEAFF. For the CDR3, the DNA is TGCAGTGCTAGACCCCCGGCGGGGGGTGCCACTGAAGCTTTCTTT.

This clonotype was counted at least ten times. The V call is TRBV20-1, the J call TRBJ2-3; 7 bases fit TRBD2. This CDR3 is built from 13 residues. J gave up 0 bases and V 4 bases, and 1 base lay outside the gene matches. CDR1 and CDR2 (germline): DFQATT, SNEGSKA (reference sequence). CDR3 sequence reads: CSATSGSTDTQYF. The CDR3 nucleotides read TGCAGTGCTACTAGCGGTAGCACAGATACGCAGTATTTT.

The chain has TRBV7-2 and TRBJ2-1, with 11 bases matching TRBD2. V shed 1 base and J 2 bases; nucleotides not matched to a gene: 7. The CDR3 covers 18 residues. Germline CDR1 is SGHTA and CDR2 is FQGNSA. The DNA for the CDR3 is TGTGCCAGCAGCTTAGGCGGAGGACTAGCGGGTCCCTACAATGAGCAGTTCTTC. Its protein product is CASSLGGGLAGPYNEQFF.

V is TRBV20-1 and J is TRBJ1-2; a weak D match, TRBD1 (6 bases). This CDR3 spans 13 amino acids. Germline V gene sequence: CDR1 DFQATT, CDR2 SNEGSKA (reference sequence). The V end lost 4 bases, the J end lost 3 bases, and 12 bases lay between the germline ends. The CDR3 sequence: CSAMGHGDYGYTF. CDR3 nucleotides: TGCAGTGCTATGGGACATGGGGACTATGGCTACACCTTC.

J is TRBJ1-1 and V is TRBV7-2; D not resolved. The CDR3 runs to 16 residues. Trimming removed 5 bases from V and 1 base from J, with 17 bases in between. Germline CDR1 and CDR2: SGHTA and FQGNSA. The DNA of the CDR3 is TGTGCCAGCAGCCGGGTGGTCGGGGTGGGGAACACTGAAGCTTTCTTT. As protein: CASSRVVGVGNTEAFF.

This clonotype was observed many times. This chain joins TRBV20-1 and TRBJ1-1; possible D gene TRBD1, 5 bases. This CDR3 is built from 13 residues. V was shortened by 3 bases and J by 2 bases, with 10 bases between the two germline ends. In germline, CDR1 is DFQATT, CDR2 SNEGSKA (reference sequence). Written as DNA, the CDR3 is TGCAGTGCTAGTCGGCAGGGTAACACTGAAGCTTTCTTT. Protein product: CSASRQGNTEAFF.

This sequence joins TRBV7-9 and TRBJ1-1; no reliable D call. Germline V gene lookup returns CDR1 SEHNR and CDR2 FQNEAQ (reference sequence). The CDR3 consists of 15 residues. Trimming pared 5 bases from V and 0 bases from J, leaving 13 bases between. The CDR3 bases are TGTGCCAGCAGCCTAATGGGTTTAATGAACACTGAAGCTTTCTTT. Its translation is CASSLMGLMNTEAFF.

This clonotype was seen only a few times. V is TRBV18 and J is TRBJ1-5; D gene ambiguous. CDR3 length equals 15 residues. Germline-derived CDR1 and CDR2 are KGHSH and LQKENI. Trimming cost V 5 bases and J 0 bases, with 11 bases left between them. The CDR3 DNA sequence: TGTGCCAGCTCATCCGGCCAGAATAGCAATCAGCCCCAGCATTTT. Its protein product is CASSSGQNSNQPQHF.

This clonotype came up a few times. The gene calls are TRBV5-1 and TRBJ2-2; D uncertain. Trimming cost V 9 bases and J 2 bases, with 14 bases left between them. There are 14 residues in the CDR3. The V gene's germline CDR1 is SGHRS and CDR2 YFSETQ. Here the CDR3 DNA reads TGCGCCACCCGGCCCTTTACAAACACCGGGGAGCTGTTTTTT. This encodes CATRPFTNTGELFF.

The chain recombines TRBV12-3 or TRBV12-4 with TRBJ2-2, with unresolved D. V dropped 7 bases and J dropped 6 bases, with 9 bases sitting between them. The CDR3 covers 12 residues. This chain's CDR3 is CASTPPPGELFF. CDR3 DNA sequence: TGTGCCAGCACCCCTCCCCCCGGGGAGCTGTTTTTT.

The chain couples TRBV12-3 or TRBV12-4 to TRBJ1-4, with unresolved D. This CDR3 region has 13 residues. Trimming left V 8 bases short and J 0 bases short, with 7 bases between. The CDR3 sequence is CASRITTNEKLFF. CDR3 bases: TGTGCCAGCCGTATTACAACTAATGAAAAACTGTTTTTT.

The chain uses TRBV6-6 and TRBJ1-6; 10 positions match TRBD1. This CDR3 comprises 15 residues. The germline V gene encodes CDR1 MNHNY and CDR2 SVGAGI (reference sequence). V lost 5 bases and J lost 7; bases outside the gene matches: 5. CDR3 in DNA: TGTGCCAGCAGTCCGGCGGACAGGGGGAATTCACCCCTCCACTTT. Amino acids: CASSPADRGNSPLHF.

This clonotype showed up many times. The rearrangement uses TRBV4-3 and TRBJ1-1, with TRBD1 as a possible D gene (5 bases). This CDR3 has 18 amino acids. V was trimmed by 0 bases and J by 4 bases, leaving 21 bases between them. The germline CDR1 and CDR2 sequences are LGHNA and YSLEER. The CDR3 sequence is CASSQDAGYYGVGTEAFF. The CDR3 bases are TGCGCCAGCAGCCAAGATGCAGGGTATTATGGTGTGGGCACTGAAGCTTTCTTT.

The genes are TRBV18 and TRBJ2-1; TRBD2 is a possible D gene (6 bases). The CDR3 sequence is 12 residues long. V dropped 5 bases and J dropped 9 bases, with 11 bases sitting between them. Per the germline V gene, CDR1 is KGHSH and CDR2 is LQKENI. The CDR3 here is CASSRLEGEQFF. The CDR3 nucleotides are TGTGCCAGCTCAAGACTAGAGGGTGAGCAGTTCTTC.

This clonotype turned up a few times. The DNA for the CDR3 is TGTGCCAGCAGCTTAGCTAGCTTCACCTACAATGAGCAGTTCTTC. It codes for CASSLASFTYNEQFF. The rearrangement uses TRBV7-9 and TRBJ2-1; D ambiguous. CDR3 size: 15 residues. Trimming took 0 bases from V and 2 from J, leaving 8 bases between them. Germline V gene lookup returns CDR1 SEHNR and CDR2 FQNEAQ (reference sequence).